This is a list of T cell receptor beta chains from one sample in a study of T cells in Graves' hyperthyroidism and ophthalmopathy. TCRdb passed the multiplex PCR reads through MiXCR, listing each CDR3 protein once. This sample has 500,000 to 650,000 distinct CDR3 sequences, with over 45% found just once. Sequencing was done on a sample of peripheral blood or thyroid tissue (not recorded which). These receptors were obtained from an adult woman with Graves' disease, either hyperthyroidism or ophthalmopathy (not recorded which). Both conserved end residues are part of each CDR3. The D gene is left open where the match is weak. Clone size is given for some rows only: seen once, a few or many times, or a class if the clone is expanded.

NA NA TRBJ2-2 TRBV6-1 TGTGCCAGCATCGGACCCCACCCAGCCCGGGAGCTGTTTTTT CASIGPHPARELFF
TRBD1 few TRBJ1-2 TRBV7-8 TGTGCCAGCAGCCCAGCCCACAGGGGTCCCTATGGCTACACCTTC CASSPAHRGPYGYTF
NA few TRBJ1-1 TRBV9 TGTGCCAGCAGCGTAGACGGGACACCGAACACTGAAGCTTTCTTT CASSVDGTPNTEAFF
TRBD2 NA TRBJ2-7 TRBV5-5 TGTGCCAGCAGCAGGACTAGCTCCGGCTACGAGCAGTACTTC CASSRTSSGYEQYF
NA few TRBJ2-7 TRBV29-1 TGCAGCTTACCGGGGAAGGCCTCCGAGCAGTACTTC CSLPGKASEQYF
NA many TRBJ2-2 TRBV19 TGTGCCAGTAGTACTCCTACAGACACCGGGGAGCTGTTTTTT CASSTPTDTGELFF
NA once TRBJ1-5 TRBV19 TGTGCCAGTGGCTTTTCGGGGGCAGGTCAGCCCCAGCATTTT CASGFSGAGQPQHF
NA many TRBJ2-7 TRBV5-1 TGCGCCAGCAGCGATGCTAGCTCCTACGAGCAGTACTTC CASSDASSYEQYF
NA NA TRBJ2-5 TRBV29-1 TGCAGCGTTGTCGGGCAGGCCCAGACCCAGTACTTC CSVVGQAQTQYF
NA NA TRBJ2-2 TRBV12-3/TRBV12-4 TGTGCCAGCACCCCGACGTCGGCCGGGGAGCTGTTTTTT CASTPTSAGELFF
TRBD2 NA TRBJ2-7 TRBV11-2 TGCGCCAGCAGCTTGAGGGCCCCGGGACTAGCTGTCTACGAGCAGTACTTC CASSLRAPGLAVYEQYF
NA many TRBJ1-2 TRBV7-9 TGTGCCAGCAGCTATTGGGGTAGTGACTATGGCTACACCTTC CASSYWGSDYGYTF
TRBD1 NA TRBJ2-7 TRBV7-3 TGTGCCAGCAGCCTATACCCGGGACAGTCCTACGAGCAGTACTTC CASSLYPGQSYEQYF
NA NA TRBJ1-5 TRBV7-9 TGTGCCAGCAGCTCCAAGGAGGAAGATCAGCCCCAGCATTTT CASSSKEEDQPQHF
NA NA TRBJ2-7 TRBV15 TGTGCCACCAGCAGCCTAACAACCTACGAGCAGTACTTC CATSSLTTYEQYF
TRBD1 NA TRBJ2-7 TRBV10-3 TGTGCCATCAGTGACCCACAGGGACAGTCAATAGACGAGCAGTACTTC CAISDPQGQSIDEQYF
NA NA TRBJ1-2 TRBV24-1 TGTGCCACCAGTGCTAGACACGCCGGAGGCTACACCTTC CATSARHAGGYTF
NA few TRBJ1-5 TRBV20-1 TGCAGTGCCACCCCCCCAAGGAATCAGCCCCAGCATTTT CSATPPRNQPQHF
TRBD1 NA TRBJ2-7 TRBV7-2 TGTGCCAGCAGCCCTCGGACAGGGGATAGATATGAGCAGTACTTC CASSPRTGDRYEQYF
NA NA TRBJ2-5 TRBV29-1 TGCAGCGTTGACGAGCAAGAGACCCAGTACTTC CSVDEQETQYF
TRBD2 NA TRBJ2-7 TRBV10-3 TGTGCCATCAGGGGGACTAGCCTCTCCTACGAGCAGTACTTC CAIRGTSLSYEQYF
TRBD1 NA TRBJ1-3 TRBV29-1 TGCAGCGTTGACGCTACAGGGGGTGGAAACACTATATATTTT CSVDATGGGNTIYF
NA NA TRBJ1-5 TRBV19 TGTGCCGGTACTCATCGGGTCCGCAATCAGCCCCAGCATTTT CAGTHRVRNQPQHF
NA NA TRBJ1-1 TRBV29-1 TGCAGCAGCTTGAGGGCTGACACTGAAGCTTTCTTT CSSLRADTEAFF
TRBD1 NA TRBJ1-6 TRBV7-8 TGTGCCAGCAGCGCCAGGGGGCCAGATTCACCCCTCCACTTT CASSARGPDSPLHF
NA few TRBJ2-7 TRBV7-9 TGTGCCAGCAGCCCAGACCACACCTACGAGCAGTACTTC CASSPDHTYEQYF
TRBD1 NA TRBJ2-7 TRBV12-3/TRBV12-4 TGTGCCAGCAGTCCAAGACAGGGGGCCATCGAGCAGTACTTC CASSPRQGAIEQYF
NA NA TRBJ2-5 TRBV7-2 TGTGCCACCCCGCGCCCCCCGAAGAGACGTTACCAAGAGACCCAGTACTTC CATPRPPKRRYQETQYF
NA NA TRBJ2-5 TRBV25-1 TGTGCCAGCAGAGGGCACGGTGGAGAGACCCAGTACTTC CASRGHGGETQYF
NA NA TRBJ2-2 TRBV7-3 TGTGCCAGCAGCTTAAAGGGAAGGGGTACCGGGGAGCTGTTTTTT CASSLKGRGTGELFF
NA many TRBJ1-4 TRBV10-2 TGCGCCAGCAGGATTGATGCAACTAATGAAAAACTGTTTTTT CASRIDATNEKLFF
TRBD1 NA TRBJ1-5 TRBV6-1 TGTGCCAGCCATGACAGGGGCGGGAGTCAGCCCCAGCATTTT CASHDRGGSQPQHF
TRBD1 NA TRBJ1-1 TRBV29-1 TGCAGCGGGGTGACAGGGGATGTCACTGAAGCTTTCTTT CSGVTGDVTEAFF
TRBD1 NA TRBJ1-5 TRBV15 TGTGCCACCAGCAGCGATGGGACAGGGGGCAATCAGCCCCAGCATTTT CATSSDGTGGNQPQHF
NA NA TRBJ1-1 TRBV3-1 TGTGCCAGCAGCCATCCCGGGACTGCCCTTACCGAAGCTTTCTTT CASSHPGTALTEAFF
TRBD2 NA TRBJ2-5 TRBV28 TGTGCCAGCAGTTGGGTCTCTGCGGGAGCTGGGGAGACCCAGTACTTC CASSWVSAGAGETQYF
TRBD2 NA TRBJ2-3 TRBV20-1 TGCAGTGCTGTCCAGACTAGCGGGAGTATCACAGATACGCAGTATTTT CSAVQTSGSITDTQYF
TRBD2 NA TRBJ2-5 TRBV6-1 TGTGCCACCAGTGAAAGCGGGAGGAGTGAGACCCAGTACTTC CATSESGRSETQYF
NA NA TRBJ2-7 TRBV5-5 TGTGCCAGCAGCTTCGAGTACTCCTACGAGCAGTGCTTC CASSFEYSYEQCF
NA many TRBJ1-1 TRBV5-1 TGCGCCAGCAGCGGGGGGGCGGACGGAGCTGAAGCTTTCTTT CASSGGADGAEAFF
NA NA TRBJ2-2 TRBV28 TGTGCCAGCTACATCCGGGACTCCACCGGGGAGCTGTTTTTT CASYIRDSTGELFF
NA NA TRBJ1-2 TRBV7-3 TGTGCCAGCAGCCTCGGGGGTCATGGCTACACCTTC CASSLGGHGYTF
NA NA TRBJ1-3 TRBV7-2 TGTGCCAGTAGGATCCCCGGGACGGCTCCTGGAAACACCATATATTTT CASRIPGTAPGNTIYF
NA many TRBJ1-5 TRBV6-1 TGTGCCAGCAGTGAAGCGCTTCTTTCGACAGACTCCAATCAGCCCCAGCATTTT CASSEALLSTDSNQPQHF
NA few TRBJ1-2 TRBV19 TGTGCCAGTAGTCCCCCTCGGAGTGCAGCCATCTATGGCTACACCTTC CASSPPRSAAIYGYTF
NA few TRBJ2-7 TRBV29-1 TGCAGCGTTGCACAGGCAACCTACGAGCAGTACTTC CSVAQATYEQYF
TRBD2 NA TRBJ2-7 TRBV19 TGTGCCAGTAGTCAATGGGGAGGGTACTACGAGCAGTACTTC CASSQWGGYYEQYF
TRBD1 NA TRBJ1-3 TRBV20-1 TGCAGTGCTAGAGAACAGGGGGCCATCGGAAACACCATATATTTT CSAREQGAIGNTIYF
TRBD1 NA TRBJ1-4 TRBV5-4 TGTGCCAGCAGCCCGGGACAGGCGACAACTAATGAAAAACTGTTTTTT CASSPGQATTNEKLFF
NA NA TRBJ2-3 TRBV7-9 TGTGCCAGCAGCCCGTGGGACTCCGGAGTGGGCACAGATACGCAGTATTTT CASSPWDSGVGTDTQYF
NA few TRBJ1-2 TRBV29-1 TGCAGCGTTGTATTTGGGGACGGGTATGGCTACACCTTC CSVVFGDGYGYTF
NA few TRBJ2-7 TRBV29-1 TGCAGCGCCGGATTGCCTAACTACGAGCAGTACTTC CSAGLPNYEQYF
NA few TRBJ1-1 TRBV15 TGTGCCACCTCCCCCCGGGTGAACACTGAAGCTTTCTTT CATSPRVNTEAFF
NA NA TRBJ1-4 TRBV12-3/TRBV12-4 TGTGCCAGCAACCTCCTCGGACAGAGAAATGAAAAACTGTTTTTT CASNLLGQRNEKLFF
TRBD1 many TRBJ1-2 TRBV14 TGTGCCAGCAGCCCGGGGACAGCCTATGGCTACACCTTC CASSPGTAYGYTF
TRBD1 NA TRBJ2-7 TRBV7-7 TGTGCCAGCAGCTTACCTCCGGACAGGGCGTCTAGCGAGCAGTACTTC CASSLPPDRASSEQYF